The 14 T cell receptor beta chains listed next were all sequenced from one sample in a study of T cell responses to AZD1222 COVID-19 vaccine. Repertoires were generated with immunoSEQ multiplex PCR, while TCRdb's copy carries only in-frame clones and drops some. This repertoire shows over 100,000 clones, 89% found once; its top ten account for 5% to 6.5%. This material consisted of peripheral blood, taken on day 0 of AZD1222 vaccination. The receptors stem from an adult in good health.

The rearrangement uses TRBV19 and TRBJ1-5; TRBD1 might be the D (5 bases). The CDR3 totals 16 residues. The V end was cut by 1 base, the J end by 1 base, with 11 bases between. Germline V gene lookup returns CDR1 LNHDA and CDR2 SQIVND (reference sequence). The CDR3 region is CASSIGSGRSNQPQHF. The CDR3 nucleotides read TGTGCCAGTAGTATAGGTTCAGGGAGAAGCAATCAGCCCCAGCATTTT.

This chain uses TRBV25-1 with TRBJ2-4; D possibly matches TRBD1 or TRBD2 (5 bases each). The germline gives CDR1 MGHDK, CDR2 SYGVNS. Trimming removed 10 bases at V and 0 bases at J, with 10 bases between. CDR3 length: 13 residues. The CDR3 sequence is CATLGTAKNIQYF. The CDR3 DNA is TGTGCCACCTTAGGGACAGCCAAAAACATTCAGTACTTC.

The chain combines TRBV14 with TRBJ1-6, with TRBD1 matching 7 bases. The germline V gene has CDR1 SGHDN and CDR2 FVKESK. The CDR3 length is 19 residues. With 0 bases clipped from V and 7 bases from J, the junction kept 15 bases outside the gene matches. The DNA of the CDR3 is TGTGCCAGCAGCCAAGAAGAAGTGACAGGGATCTTTAGGAATTCACCCCTCCACTTT. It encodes CASSQEEVTGIFRNSPLHF.

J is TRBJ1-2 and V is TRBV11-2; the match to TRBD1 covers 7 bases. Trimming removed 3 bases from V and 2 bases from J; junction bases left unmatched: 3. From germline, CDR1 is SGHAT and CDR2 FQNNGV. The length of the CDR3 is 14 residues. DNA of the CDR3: TGTGCCAGCAGCTTGGACAGGACGAACTATGGCTACACCTTC. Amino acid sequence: CASSLDRTNYGYTF.

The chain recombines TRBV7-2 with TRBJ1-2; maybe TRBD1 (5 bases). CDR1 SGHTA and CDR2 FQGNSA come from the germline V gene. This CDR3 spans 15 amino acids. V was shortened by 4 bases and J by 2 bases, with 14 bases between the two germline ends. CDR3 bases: TGTGCCAGCAGCTCCGAGGGTTGGGGGAACTATGGCTACACCTTC. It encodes CASSSEGWGNYGYTF.

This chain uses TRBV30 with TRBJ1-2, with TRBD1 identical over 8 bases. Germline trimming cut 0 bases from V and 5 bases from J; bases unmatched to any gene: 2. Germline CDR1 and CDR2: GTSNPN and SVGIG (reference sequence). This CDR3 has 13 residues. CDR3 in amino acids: CAWSVQGDYGYTF. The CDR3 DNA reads TGTGCCTGGAGTGTACAGGGGGATTATGGCTACACCTTC.

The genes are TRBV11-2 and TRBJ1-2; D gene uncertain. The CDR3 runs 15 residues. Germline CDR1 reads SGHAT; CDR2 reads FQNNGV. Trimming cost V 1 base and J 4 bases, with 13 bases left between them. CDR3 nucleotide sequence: TGTGCCAGCAGCTTAGCCGCGCCTGGAAGCTATGGCTACACCTTC. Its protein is CASSLAAPGSYGYTF.

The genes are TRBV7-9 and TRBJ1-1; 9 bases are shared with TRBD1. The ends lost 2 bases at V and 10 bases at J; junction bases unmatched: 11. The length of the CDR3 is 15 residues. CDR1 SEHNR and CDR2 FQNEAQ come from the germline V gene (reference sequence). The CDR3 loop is CASSLMGQGSESAFF. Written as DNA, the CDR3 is TGTGCCAGCAGCTTAATGGGACAGGGTAGCGAGTCAGCTTTCTTT.

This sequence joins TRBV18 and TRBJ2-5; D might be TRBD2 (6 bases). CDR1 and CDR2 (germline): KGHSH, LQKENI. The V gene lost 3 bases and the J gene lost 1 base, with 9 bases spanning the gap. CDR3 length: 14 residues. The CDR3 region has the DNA TGTGCCAGCTCACCTACACTAGCCCAAGAGACCCAGTACTTC. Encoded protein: CASSPTLAQETQYF.

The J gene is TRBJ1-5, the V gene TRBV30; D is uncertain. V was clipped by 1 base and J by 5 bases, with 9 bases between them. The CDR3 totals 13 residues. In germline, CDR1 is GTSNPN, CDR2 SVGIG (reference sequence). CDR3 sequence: CAWSGGTHQPQHF. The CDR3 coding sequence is TGTGCCTGGAGTGGAGGAACCCATCAGCCCCAGCATTTT.

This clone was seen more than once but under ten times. For the CDR3, the DNA is TGTGCCAGCAGGCGCAGGGGCTCGGATACGCAGTATTTT. Translating gives CASRRRGSDTQYF. The chain has TRBV6-5 and TRBJ2-3; tentatively, D is TRBD1 (6 bases). Trimming cost V 6 bases and J 6 bases, with 13 bases left between them. This CDR3 spans 13 amino acids. Germline assignment: CDR1 MNHEY and CDR2 SVGAGI.

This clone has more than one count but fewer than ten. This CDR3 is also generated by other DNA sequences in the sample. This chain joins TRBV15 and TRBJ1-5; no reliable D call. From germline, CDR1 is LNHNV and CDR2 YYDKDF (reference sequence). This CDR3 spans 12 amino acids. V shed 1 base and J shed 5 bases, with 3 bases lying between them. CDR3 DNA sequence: TGTGCCACCAGCAGAGCGGATCAGCCCCAGCATTTT. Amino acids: CATSRADQPQHF.

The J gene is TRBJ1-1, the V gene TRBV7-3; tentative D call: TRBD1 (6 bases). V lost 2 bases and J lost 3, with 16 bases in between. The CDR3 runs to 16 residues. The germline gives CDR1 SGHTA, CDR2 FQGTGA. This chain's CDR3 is CASSLGQGFRDTEAFF. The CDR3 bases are TGTGCCAGCAGCTTAGGGCAGGGGTTCCGGGACACTGAAGCTTTCTTT.

CDR3 in DNA: TGTGCCAGCAGTTACGGGATCCTAAGCAATCAGCCCCAGCATTTT. It yields the protein CASSYGILSNQPQHF. This rearrangement joins TRBV6-2 or TRBV6-3 to TRBJ1-5; no firm D call. The germline V gene has CDR1 MNHEY and CDR2 SVGEGT. V gave up 2 bases and J gave up 1 base, with 9 bases separating them. CDR3 length equals 15 residues.